This entry lists 32 T cell receptor beta chains sequenced from one sample in a study of blood T cell repertoires in COVID-19. Measured with immunoSEQ multiplex PCR; TCRdb has only the in-frame clones, and not every one. The sample yields 150,000 or so clones, under 95% seen once. Specimen: peripheral blood. These receptors were collected from a man in his fifties with acute or convalescent COVID-19.

V is TRBV5-5 and J is TRBJ1-2; D possibly corresponds to TRBD1 (5 bases). Trimming took off 0 bases at V and 7 bases at J, with 22 bases between the two ends. Germline V gene lookup returns CDR1 SGHKS and CDR2 YYEKEE (reference sequence). CDR3 size: 17 residues. For the CDR3, the DNA is TGTGCCAGCAGCTTGGTGGGGTCAGGGACTGCTCCTGGTGGCTACACCTTC. Residues: CASSLVGSGTAPGGYTF.

The V gene is TRBV28, the J gene TRBJ2-7; 12 nucleotides line up with TRBD2. After removal of 10 bases from V and 7 bases from J, the junction contained 11 bases not matched to a gene. The CDR3 sequence is 14 residues long. Germline assignment: CDR1 MDHEN and CDR2 SYDVKM. The CDR3, as DNA: TGTGCCACCAGACTAGCGGGAGACGTTGGGGAGCAGTACTTC. Translating gives CATRLAGDVGEQYF.

The rearrangement uses TRBV7-9 and TRBJ1-2, with D perhaps TRBD1 (6 bases). Germline CDR1 SEHNR, CDR2 FQNEAQ (reference sequence). V lost 5 bases and J lost 2, with 9 bases in between. The CDR3 runs to 13 residues. CDR3 nucleotide sequence: TGTGCCAGCAGCACTACAGGGAACTATGGCTACACCTTC. This codes for CASSTTGNYGYTF. The full variable domain, in which reference TRBV7-9 and TRBJ1-2 provide the parts outside the CDR3, is DTGVSQNPRHKITKRGQNVTFRCDPISEHNRLYWYRQTLGQGPEFLTYFQNEAQLEKSRLLSDRFSAERPKGSFSTLEIQRTEQGDSAMYLCASSTTGNYGYTFGSGTRLTVV.

V and J are TRBV27 and TRBJ2-7; 9 nucleotides align to TRBD1. The ends lost 4 bases at V and 4 bases at J; junction bases unmatched: 8. The V gene's germline CDR1 is MNHEY and CDR2 SMNVEV (reference sequence). This CDR3 spans 15 amino acids. The DNA for the CDR3 is TGTGCCAGCAGTTCCCCCGGGACAGGGCTGTACGAGCAGTACTTC. Its protein product is CASSSPGTGLYEQYF.

The chain couples TRBV5-4 to TRBJ2-7; 8 positions agree with TRBD1. Germline CDR1 SGHNT, CDR2 YYREEE (reference sequence). This CDR3 is 15 amino acids long. With 4 bases clipped from V and 0 bases from J, the junction kept 6 bases outside the gene matches. In DNA, the CDR3 is TGTGCCAGCAGCCAGGGACAGGAGAGCTCCTACGAGCAGTACGTC. Protein: CASSQGQESSYEQYV.

This chain joins TRBV9 and TRBJ1-4; D uncertain. The V end lost 5 bases, the J end lost 7 bases, and 12 bases lay between the germline ends. From germline, CDR1 is SGDLS and CDR2 YYNGEE. CDR3 length equals 13 residues. The CDR3 region is CASSPSSAEKLFF. The CDR3 nucleotides are TGTGCCAGCAGTCCTAGTTCGGCTGAAAAACTGTTTTTT.

The rearrangement uses TRBV5-6 and TRBJ1-2, with no clear D. Germline-derived CDR1 and CDR2 are SGHDT and YYEEEE. V lost 5 bases and J lost 2, with 7 bases in between. The CDR3 totals 12 residues. The CDR3 is CASSRVNYGYTF. Written as DNA, the CDR3 is TGTGCCAGCAGTCGGGTGAACTATGGCTACACCTTC.

The rearrangement links TRBV24-1 to TRBJ1-2; 7 bases are shared with TRBD1. Germline CDR1 is KGHDR and CDR2 is SFDVKD. V shed 4 bases, J shed 2 bases, and the junction held 9 bases outside the gene matches. This CDR3 is 16 amino acids long. CDR3 region: CATSDNAGTANYGYTF. CDR3 nucleotides: TGTGCCACCAGTGACAACGCCGGGACAGCGAACTATGGCTACACCTTC.

V is TRBV2 and J is TRBJ1-1; 10 nucleotides agree with TRBD1. CDR1 and CDR2 (germline): SNHLY, FYNNEI. V was clipped by 6 bases and J by 1 base; unmatched bases: 5. CDR3 size: 15 residues. CDR3 bases: TGTGCCAGCAGCTTGACAGGGGGCTCGAACACTGAAGCTTTCTTT. Its protein is CASSLTGGSNTEAFF.

About this clone: Germline is not matched at one junction end, which may reflect a read error. This rearrangement joins TRBV7-7 to TRBJ1-6; D gene ambiguous. CDR3 length equals 15 residues. CDR1 is SSHAT and CDR2 is FNYEAQ in the germline V gene (reference sequence). In DNA form, the CDR3 reads TGTGCTAGCAGCTTAGGACTGTCCAATAATTCACCCCTCCACTTT. This codes for CASSLGLSNNSPLHF.

This chain connects TRBV27 to TRBJ2-3; 13 positions match TRBD2. This CDR3 has 14 amino acids. The J segment lost 8 bases and the V segment lost 6 bases, leaving 5 bases of the junction unmatched. Germline values: CDR1 MNHEY, CDR2 SMNVEV (reference sequence). The CDR3 reads CASSGLAGVSTQYF. As DNA, the CDR3 is TGTGCCAGCAGCGGACTAGCGGGAGTGAGTACGCAGTATTTT.

The chain recombines TRBV28 with TRBJ2-3; possible D gene TRBD2, 6 bases. CDR1 is MDHEN, CDR2 SYDVKM, per germline. V was cut by 6 bases and J by 1 base, with 8 bases left in between. This CDR3 spans 13 amino acids. The CDR3 reads CASRRDGTDTQYF. The CDR3 DNA is TGTGCCAGCAGGCGGGATGGCACAGATACGCAGTATTTT.

This clone came up once. J is TRBJ1-6 and V is TRBV27; TRBD1 might be the D (6 bases). Germline V lookup: CDR1 MNHEY, CDR2 SMNVEV (reference sequence). This CDR3 is 14 amino acids long. V lost 9 bases and J lost 0, with 9 bases in between. In DNA, the CDR3 is TGTGCCAGTAGGACAGCCTCCTATAATTCACCCCTCCACTTT. Its translation is CASRTASYNSPLHF.

The CDR3 here is CASSLVLSGYGYTF. CDR3 DNA sequence: TGTGCCAGCAGCTTGGTTCTCAGCGGCTATGGCTACACCTTC. The V gene is TRBV5-5, the J gene TRBJ1-2; D is undetermined. Germline V gene lookup returns CDR1 SGHKS and CDR2 YYEKEE (reference sequence). The CDR3 is 14 residues long. Trimming stripped 0 bases from V and 4 bases from J, with 10 bases between. Together with reference TRBV5-5 and TRBJ1-2, the CDR3 gives the full variable domain: DAGVTQSPTHLIKTRGQQVTLRCSPISGHKSVSWYQQVLGQGPQFIFQYYEKEERGRGNFPDRFSARQFPNYSSELNVNALLLGDSALYLCASSLVLSGYGYTFGSGTRLTVV.

The J gene is TRBJ1-1, the V gene TRBV5-5; D not certain. This CDR3 has 14 residues. V was shortened by 5 bases and J by 1 base, with 12 bases between the two germline ends. Germline loops: CDR1 SGHKS, CDR2 YYEKEE (reference sequence). This CDR3 reads CASRAAVKNTEAFF. CDR3 DNA: TGTGCCAGCAGGGCCGCGGTCAAGAACACTGAAGCTTTCTTT.

This clone came up once. The rearrangement uses TRBV6-5 and TRBJ2-3; 10 nucleotides match TRBD2. The V gene's germline CDR1 is MNHEY and CDR2 SVGAGI. V lost 8 bases, J lost 2 bases, and 4 bases stayed unmatched. The CDR3 covers 14 residues. In DNA form, the CDR3 reads TGTGCCAGCTATAGCGGGGGGAACACAGATACGCAGTATTTT. It yields the protein CASYSGGNTDTQYF.

The V call is TRBV24-1, the J call TRBJ1-4, with D maybe TRBD1 (6 bases). The CDR3 runs 20 residues. Germline V CDR1 and CDR2: KGHDR, SFDVKD. V lost 4 bases to trimming and J lost 4 bases, with 27 bases between them. The CDR3 nucleotides are TGTGCCACCAGTGACCGGGGCCCCTACAGGGACCTCGCCAGTAATGAAAAACTGTTTTTT. Its translation is CATSDRGPYRDLASNEKLFF.

The chain recombines TRBV28 with TRBJ2-7, with TRBD1 matching over 7 bases. This CDR3 has 13 residues. V lost 4 bases to trimming and J lost 6 bases; unmatched junction nucleotides: 6. In germline, CDR1 is MDHEN, CDR2 SYDVKM. Here the CDR3 DNA reads TGTGCCAGCAGTTCGGGACAGACGCTCGAGCAGTACGTC. It yields the protein CASSSGQTLEQYV.

This chain uses TRBV27 with TRBJ1-2, with D perhaps TRBD1 (5 bases). Per germline, CDR1 MNHEY and CDR2 SMNVEV (reference sequence). V lost 8 bases, J lost 5 bases, and 15 bases lay in between. This CDR3 contains 13 residues. CDR3 region: CASRPGGGYGYTF. In DNA, the CDR3 is TGTGCCAGCCGTCCGGGGGGAGGGTATGGCTACACCTTC.

J is TRBJ2-3 and V is TRBV7-8; 8 positions match TRBD2. V lost 5 bases, J lost 7 bases, and 23 bases stayed unmatched. This CDR3 contains 19 residues. CDR1 is SGHVS, CDR2 FQNEAQ, per germline. CDR3 protein: CASSEGGVLAGGILYTQYF. DNA for the CDR3: TGTGCCAGCAGCGAAGGCGGGGTTTTGGCGGGGGGAATTCTGTATACGCAGTATTTT.

V and J are TRBV7-2 and TRBJ2-6, with 10 bases fitting TRBD1. The V and J ends lost 5 bases and 2 bases, in that order; junction bases with no gene match: 6. This CDR3 comprises 17 residues. The V gene's germline CDR1 is SGHTA and CDR2 FQGNSA. The CDR3 coding sequence is TGTGCCAGCAGCGCTACCGGGACAGGGGCTGGGGCCAACGTCCTGACTTTC. It yields the protein CASSATGTGAGANVLTF. Full variable domain (rest looked up from reference TRBV7-2 and TRBJ2-6): GAGVSQSPSNKVTEKGKDVELRCDPISGHTALYWYRQSLGQGLEFLIYFQGNSAPDKSGLPSDRFSAERTGGSVSTLTIQRTQQEDSAVYLCASSATGTGAGANVLTFGAGSRLTVL.

The chain is built from TRBV27 and TRBJ2-5, with 13 positions matching TRBD2. The length of the CDR3 is 16 residues. Germline V lookup: CDR1 MNHEY, CDR2 SMNVEV (reference sequence). The J segment lost 4 bases and the V segment lost 3 bases, leaving 5 bases of the junction unmatched. CDR3 nucleotide sequence: TGTGCCAGCAGTTTTCGACTAGCGGGGGGACGAGAGACCCAGTACTTC. The encoded protein is CASSFRLAGGRETQYF.

The chain recombines TRBV10-3 with TRBJ2-7, with 7 bases identical to TRBD1. This CDR3 spans 13 amino acids. CDR1 and CDR2 from the germline V gene are ENHRY and SYGVKD. The V gene end was trimmed by 4 bases and the J gene end by 2 bases; junction bases not matched to a gene: 2. CDR3 region: CAISGDSTYEQYV. For the CDR3, the DNA is TGTGCCATCAGTGGGGACAGTACCTACGAGCAGTACGTC.

This clone was found once. The rearrangement links TRBV5-4 to TRBJ1-1; D perhaps matches TRBD1 (6 bases). This CDR3 contains 14 residues. From germline, CDR1 is SGHNT and CDR2 YYREEE (reference sequence). V shed 5 bases and J shed 5 bases, with 16 bases lying between them. CDR3 sequence reads: CASSGGGRGTEAFF. The CDR3 DNA reads as TGTGCCAGCAGTGGGGGGGGGCGAGGTACTGAAGCTTTCTTT. Full variable domain (rest looked up from reference TRBV5-4 and TRBJ1-1): ETGVTQSPTHLIKTRGQQVTLRCSSQSGHNTVSWYQQALGQGPQFIFQYYREEENGRGNFPPRFSGLQFPNYSSELNVNALELDDSALYLCASSGGGRGTEAFFGQGTRLTVV.

The chain uses TRBV5-6 and TRBJ2-2, with 11 bases fitting TRBD2. The CDR3 loop spans 16 amino acids. Germline CDR1 reads SGHDT; CDR2 reads YYEEEE. After removal of 4 bases from V and 9 bases from J, the junction contained 11 bases not matched to a gene. Here the CDR3 DNA reads TGTGCCAGCAGCCCTACGACTAGCGGGGTGGTCCGGGAGCTGTTTTTT. Protein: CASSPTTSGVVRELFF.

This chain connects TRBV7-6 to TRBJ1-1; 8 nucleotides match TRBD1. Per the germline V gene, CDR1 is SGHVS and CDR2 is FNYEAQ. The J segment lost 4 bases and the V segment lost 5 bases, leaving 6 bases of the junction unmatched. This CDR3 is 14 amino acids long. CDR3 residues: CASSPGGVSTEAFF. The CDR3 nucleotides read TGTGCCAGCAGCCCAGGGGGCGTTAGCACTGAAGCTTTCTTT.

The chain employs TRBV5-1 and TRBJ1-2; 12 bases are a match to TRBD1. The CDR3 is 15 amino acids. Unmatched junction bases numbered 8, after V lost 4 bases and J lost 7 bases. Germline V gives CDR1 SGHRS, CDR2 YFSETQ. In DNA form, the CDR3 reads TGCGCCAGCAGCCCTGGGACAGGGGGCGCGTCTGGCTACACCTTC. Translated, it gives CASSPGTGGASGYTF.

The rearrangement links TRBV9 to TRBJ2-1; 13 nucleotides match TRBD2. The CDR3 is made up of 16 amino acids. Trimming cost V 4 bases and J 6 bases; bases outside gene matches: 7. Germline loops: CDR1 SGDLS, CDR2 YYNGEE. For the CDR3, the DNA is TGTGCCAGCAGCCTCGGACTAGCGGGAGATGTCAATGAGCAGTTCTTC. Its translation: CASSLGLAGDVNEQFF.

The V gene is TRBV18, the J gene TRBJ2-7; 12 bases align to TRBD1. The CDR3 has 14 amino acids. V shed 3 bases and J 4 bases; nucleotides not matched to a gene: 1. CDR1 is KGHSH and CDR2 is LQKENI in the germline V gene. CDR3 bases: TGTGCCAGCTCACCGGGACAGGGGGCGTACGAGCAGTACGTC. Translation: CASSPGQGAYEQYV.

This clone was detected once. This chain joins TRBV12-5 and TRBJ2-2, with D perhaps matching TRBD2 (5 bases). The CDR3 length is 17 residues. Germline V gives CDR1 LGHNT, CDR2 FRNRAP. V lost 0 bases to trimming and J lost 1 base, with 12 bases between them. For the CDR3, the DNA is TGTGCTAGTGGTTTGGTACATGTAGAGGGGAACACCGGGGAGCTGTTTTTT. This codes for CASGLVHVEGNTGELFF.

This clone was counted once. The rearrangement joins TRBV9 to TRBJ1-2; D unclear. Trimming took off 0 bases at V and 4 bases at J, with 10 bases between the two ends. The CDR3 length is 14 residues. Per the germline V gene, CDR1 is SGDLS and CDR2 is YYNGEE. The CDR3 bases are TGTGCCAGCAGCGTAGGGGCCAAGACCTATGGCTACACCTTC. It encodes CASSVGAKTYGYTF.

V gene TRBV6-2 or TRBV6-3 combines with J gene TRBJ1-5, with D possibly being TRBD1 (5 bases). The V gene's germline CDR1 is MNHEY and CDR2 SVGEGT. The CDR3 covers 15 residues. V was cut by 6 bases and J by 2 bases, with 14 bases left in between. The CDR3 DNA sequence: TGTGCCAGCAGCTCCGGACAAGGCGGCAATCAGCCCCAGCATTTT. This codes for CASSSGQGGNQPQHF.